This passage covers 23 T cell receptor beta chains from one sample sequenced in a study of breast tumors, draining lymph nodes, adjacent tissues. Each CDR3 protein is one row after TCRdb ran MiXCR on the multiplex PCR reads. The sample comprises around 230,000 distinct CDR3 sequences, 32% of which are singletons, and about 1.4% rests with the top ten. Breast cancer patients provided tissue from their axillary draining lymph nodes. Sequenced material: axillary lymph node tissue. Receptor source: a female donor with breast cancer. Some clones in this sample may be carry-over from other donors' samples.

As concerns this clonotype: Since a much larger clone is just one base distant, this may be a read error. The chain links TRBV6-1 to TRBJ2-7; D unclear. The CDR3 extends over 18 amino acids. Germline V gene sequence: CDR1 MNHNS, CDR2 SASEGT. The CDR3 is CASSQAFARKGTAYEQYF. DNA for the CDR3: TGTGCCAGCAGTCAAGCGTTTGCAAGAAAGGGAACTGCCTACGAGCAGTACTTC.

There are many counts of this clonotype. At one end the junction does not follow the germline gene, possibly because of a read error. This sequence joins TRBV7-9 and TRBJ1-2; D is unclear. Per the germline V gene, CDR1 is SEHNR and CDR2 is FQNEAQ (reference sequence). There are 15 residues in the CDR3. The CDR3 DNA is TGTGCCAGCAGCTTGGGCGGAGATCCTAACTATGGCTACCCCTTC. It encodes CASSLGGDPNYGYPF.

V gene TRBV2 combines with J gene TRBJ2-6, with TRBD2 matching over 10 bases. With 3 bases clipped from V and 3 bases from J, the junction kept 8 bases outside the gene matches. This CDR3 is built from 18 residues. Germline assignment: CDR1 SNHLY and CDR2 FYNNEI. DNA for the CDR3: TGTGCCAGCAGTGATTTGGCTAGCGGGAGAAATGGGGCCAACGTCCTGACTTTC. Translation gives CASSDLASGRNGANVLTF.

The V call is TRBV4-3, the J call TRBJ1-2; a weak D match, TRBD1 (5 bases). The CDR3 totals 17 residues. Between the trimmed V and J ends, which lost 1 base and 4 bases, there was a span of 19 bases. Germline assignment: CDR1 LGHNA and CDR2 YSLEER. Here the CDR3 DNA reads TGCGCCAGCAGCCAAGGCGAGCGGGAGGGGACCATCTATGGCTACACCTTC. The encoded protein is CASSQGEREGTIYGYTF.

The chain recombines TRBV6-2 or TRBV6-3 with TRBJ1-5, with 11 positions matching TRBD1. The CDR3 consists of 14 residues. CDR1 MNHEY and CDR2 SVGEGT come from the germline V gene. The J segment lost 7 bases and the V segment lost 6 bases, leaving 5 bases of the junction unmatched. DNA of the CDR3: TGTGCCAGCAGCGGACAGGGGGCTTGGCAGCCCCAGCATTTT. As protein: CASSGQGAWQPQHF.

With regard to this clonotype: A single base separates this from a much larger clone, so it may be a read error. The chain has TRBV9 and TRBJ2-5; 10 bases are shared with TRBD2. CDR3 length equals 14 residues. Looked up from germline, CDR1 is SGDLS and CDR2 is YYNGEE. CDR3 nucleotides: TGTGCCAGCAATACCGGGACTAGCGCAGGGACCCAGTCCTTC. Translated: CASNTGTSAGTQSF.

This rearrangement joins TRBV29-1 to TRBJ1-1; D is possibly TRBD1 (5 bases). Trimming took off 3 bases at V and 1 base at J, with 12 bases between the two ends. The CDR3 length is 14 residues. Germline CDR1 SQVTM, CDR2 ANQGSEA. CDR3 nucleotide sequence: TGCAGCGTTGACGGGAAGGGACGGAACACTGAAGCTTTCTTT. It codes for CSVDGKGRNTEAFF.

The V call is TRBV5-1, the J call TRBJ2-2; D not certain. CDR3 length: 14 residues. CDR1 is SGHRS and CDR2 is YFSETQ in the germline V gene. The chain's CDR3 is CASNQNPNTGELFF. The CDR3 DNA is TGCGCGTCAAATCAAAACCCAAACACCGGGGAGCTGTTTTTT.

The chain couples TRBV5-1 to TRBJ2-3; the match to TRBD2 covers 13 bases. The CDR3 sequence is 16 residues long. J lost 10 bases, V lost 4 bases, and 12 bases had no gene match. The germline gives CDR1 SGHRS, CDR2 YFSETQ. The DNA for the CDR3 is TGCGCCAGCAGCCCGGGACTAGCGGGATCGGCGTTATCGCAGTATTTT. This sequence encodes CASSPGLAGSALSQYF.

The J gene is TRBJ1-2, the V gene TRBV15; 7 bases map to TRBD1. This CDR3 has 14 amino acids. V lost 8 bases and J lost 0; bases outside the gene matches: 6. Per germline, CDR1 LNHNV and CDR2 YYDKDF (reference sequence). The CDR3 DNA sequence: TGTGCCACCCGACAGGGCAGAGCTAACTATGGCTACACCTTC. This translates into CATRQGRANYGYTF.

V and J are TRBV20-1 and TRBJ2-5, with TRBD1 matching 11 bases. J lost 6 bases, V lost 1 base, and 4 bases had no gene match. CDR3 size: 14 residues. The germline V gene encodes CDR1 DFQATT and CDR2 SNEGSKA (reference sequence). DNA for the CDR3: TGCAGTGCTAGAGGGACAGGGGGCGTGAAGACCCAGTACTTC. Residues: CSARGTGGVKTQYF.

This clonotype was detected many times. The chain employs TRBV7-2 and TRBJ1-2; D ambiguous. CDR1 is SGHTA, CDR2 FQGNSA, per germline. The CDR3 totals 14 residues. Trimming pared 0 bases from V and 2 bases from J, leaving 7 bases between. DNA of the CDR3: TGTGCCAGCAGCTTAGCATCCCGGAACTATGGCTACACCTTC. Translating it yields CASSLASRNYGYTF.

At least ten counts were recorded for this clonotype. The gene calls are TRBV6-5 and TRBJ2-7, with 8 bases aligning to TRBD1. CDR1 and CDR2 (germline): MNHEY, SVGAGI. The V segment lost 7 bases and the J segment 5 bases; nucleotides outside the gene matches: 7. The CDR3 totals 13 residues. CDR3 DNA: TGTGCCAGCAAAAGGACAGGGCTAGACGAGCAGTACTTC. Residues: CASKRTGLDEQYF.

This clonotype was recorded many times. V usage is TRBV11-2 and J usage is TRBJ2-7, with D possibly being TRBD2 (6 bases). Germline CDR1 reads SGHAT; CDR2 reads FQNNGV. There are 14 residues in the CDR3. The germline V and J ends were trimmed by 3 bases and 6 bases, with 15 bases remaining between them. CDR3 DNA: TGTGCCAGCAGCTTCGAGGGACTGGCTTCCGAGCAGTACTTC. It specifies CASSFEGLASEQYF. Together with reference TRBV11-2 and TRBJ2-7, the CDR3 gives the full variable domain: EAGVAQSPRYKIIEKRQSVAFWCNPISGHATLYWYQQILGQGPKLLIQFQNNGVVDDSQLPKDRFSAERLKGVDSTLKIQPAKLEDSAVYLCASSFEGLASEQYFGPGTRLTVT.

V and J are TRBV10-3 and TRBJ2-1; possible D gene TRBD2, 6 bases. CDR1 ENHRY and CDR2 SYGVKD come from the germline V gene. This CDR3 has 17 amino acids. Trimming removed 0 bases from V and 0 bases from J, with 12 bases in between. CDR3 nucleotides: TGTGCCATCAGTGAGTCGATGGCCGGGAGCTCCTACAATGAGCAGTTCTTC. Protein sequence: CAISESMAGSSYNEQFF.

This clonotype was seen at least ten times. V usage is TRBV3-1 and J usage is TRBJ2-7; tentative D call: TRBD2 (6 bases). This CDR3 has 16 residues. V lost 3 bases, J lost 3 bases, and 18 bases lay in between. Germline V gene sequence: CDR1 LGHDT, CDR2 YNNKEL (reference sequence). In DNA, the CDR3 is TGTGCCAGCAGCCATTTTGGGGGGTCGAAGGGCTACGAGCAGTACTTC. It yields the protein CASSHFGGSKGYEQYF.

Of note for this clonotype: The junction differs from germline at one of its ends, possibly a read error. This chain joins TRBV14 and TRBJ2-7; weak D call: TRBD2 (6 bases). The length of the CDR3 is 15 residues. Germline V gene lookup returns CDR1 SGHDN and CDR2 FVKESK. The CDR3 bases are TGTGCCATCAGCCAACATACGGGAGTGTCCTACGAGCAGTACTTC. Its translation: CAISQHTGVSYEQYF.

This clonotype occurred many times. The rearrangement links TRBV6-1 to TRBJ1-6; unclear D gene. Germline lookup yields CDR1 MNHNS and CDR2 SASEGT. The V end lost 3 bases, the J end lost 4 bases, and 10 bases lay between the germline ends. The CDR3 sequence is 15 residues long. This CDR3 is CASSDAGGYNSPLHF. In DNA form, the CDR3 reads TGTGCCAGCAGTGACGCAGGAGGGTATAATTCACCCCTCCACTTT.

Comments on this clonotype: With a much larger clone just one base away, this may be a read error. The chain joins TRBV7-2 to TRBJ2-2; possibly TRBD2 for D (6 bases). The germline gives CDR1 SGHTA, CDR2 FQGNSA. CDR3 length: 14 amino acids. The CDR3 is CASSLAGGTGELVF. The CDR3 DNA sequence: TGTGCCAGCAGCTTAGCGGGGGGAACCGGGGAGCTGGTTTTT.

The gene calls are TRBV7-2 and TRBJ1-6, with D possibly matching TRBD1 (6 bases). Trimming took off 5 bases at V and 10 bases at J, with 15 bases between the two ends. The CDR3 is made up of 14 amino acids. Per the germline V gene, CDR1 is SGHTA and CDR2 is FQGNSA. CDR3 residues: CASSPVRGGSPLHF. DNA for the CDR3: TGTGCCAGCAGCCCGGTAAGGGGGGGATCACCCCTCCACTTT. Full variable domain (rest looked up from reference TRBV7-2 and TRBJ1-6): GAGVSQSPSNKVTEKGKDVELRCDPISGHTALYWYRQSLGQGLEFLIYFQGNSAPDKSGLPSDRFSAERTGGSVSTLTIQRTQQEDSAVYLCASSPVRGGSPLHFGNGTRLTVT.

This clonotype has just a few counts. CDR3 protein: CASSSNRGPYNEQFF. The CDR3 DNA sequence: TGTGCCAGCTCATCCAACAGGGGACCTTACAATGAGCAGTTCTTC. The chain joins TRBV18 to TRBJ2-1, with 7 bases that match TRBD1. CDR1 is KGHSH, CDR2 LQKENI, per germline. This CDR3 spans 15 amino acids. After removal of 5 bases from V and 4 bases from J, the junction contained 8 bases not matched to a gene. The whole variable domain, filled in from reference TRBV18 and TRBJ2-1, reads NAGVMQNPRHLVRRRGQEARLRCSPMKGHSHVYWYRQLPEEGLKFMVYLQKENIIDESGMPKERFSAEFPKEGPSILRIQQVVRGDSAAYFCASSSNRGPYNEQFFGPGTRLTVL.

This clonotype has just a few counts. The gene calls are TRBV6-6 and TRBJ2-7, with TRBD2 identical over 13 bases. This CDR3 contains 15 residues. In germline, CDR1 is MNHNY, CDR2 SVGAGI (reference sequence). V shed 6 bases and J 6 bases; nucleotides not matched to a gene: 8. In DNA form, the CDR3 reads TGTGCCAGCAGCCGAAGGACTAGCGGGAGTAGCGAGCAGTACTTC. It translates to CASSRRTSGSSEQYF.

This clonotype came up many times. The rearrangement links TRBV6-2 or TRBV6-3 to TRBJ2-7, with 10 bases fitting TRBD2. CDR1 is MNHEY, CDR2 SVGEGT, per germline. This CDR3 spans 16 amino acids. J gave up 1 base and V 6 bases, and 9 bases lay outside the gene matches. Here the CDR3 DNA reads TGTGCCAGCAGGCCTCCGGGACTAGCGACATCCTACGAGCAGTACTTC. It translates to CASRPPGLATSYEQYF.